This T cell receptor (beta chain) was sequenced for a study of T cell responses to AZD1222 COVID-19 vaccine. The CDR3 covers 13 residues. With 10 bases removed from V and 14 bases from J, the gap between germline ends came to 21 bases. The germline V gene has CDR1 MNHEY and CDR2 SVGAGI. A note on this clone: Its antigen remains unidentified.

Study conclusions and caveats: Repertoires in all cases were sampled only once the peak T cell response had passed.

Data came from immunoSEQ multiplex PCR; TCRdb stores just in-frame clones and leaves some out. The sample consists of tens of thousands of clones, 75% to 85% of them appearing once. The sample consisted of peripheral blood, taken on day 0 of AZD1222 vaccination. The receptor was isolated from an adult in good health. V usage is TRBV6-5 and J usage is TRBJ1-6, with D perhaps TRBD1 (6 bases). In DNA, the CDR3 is TGTGCCACCCAACCCCGGACAGAATCAGCCCTCCACTTT. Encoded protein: CATQPRTESALHF.